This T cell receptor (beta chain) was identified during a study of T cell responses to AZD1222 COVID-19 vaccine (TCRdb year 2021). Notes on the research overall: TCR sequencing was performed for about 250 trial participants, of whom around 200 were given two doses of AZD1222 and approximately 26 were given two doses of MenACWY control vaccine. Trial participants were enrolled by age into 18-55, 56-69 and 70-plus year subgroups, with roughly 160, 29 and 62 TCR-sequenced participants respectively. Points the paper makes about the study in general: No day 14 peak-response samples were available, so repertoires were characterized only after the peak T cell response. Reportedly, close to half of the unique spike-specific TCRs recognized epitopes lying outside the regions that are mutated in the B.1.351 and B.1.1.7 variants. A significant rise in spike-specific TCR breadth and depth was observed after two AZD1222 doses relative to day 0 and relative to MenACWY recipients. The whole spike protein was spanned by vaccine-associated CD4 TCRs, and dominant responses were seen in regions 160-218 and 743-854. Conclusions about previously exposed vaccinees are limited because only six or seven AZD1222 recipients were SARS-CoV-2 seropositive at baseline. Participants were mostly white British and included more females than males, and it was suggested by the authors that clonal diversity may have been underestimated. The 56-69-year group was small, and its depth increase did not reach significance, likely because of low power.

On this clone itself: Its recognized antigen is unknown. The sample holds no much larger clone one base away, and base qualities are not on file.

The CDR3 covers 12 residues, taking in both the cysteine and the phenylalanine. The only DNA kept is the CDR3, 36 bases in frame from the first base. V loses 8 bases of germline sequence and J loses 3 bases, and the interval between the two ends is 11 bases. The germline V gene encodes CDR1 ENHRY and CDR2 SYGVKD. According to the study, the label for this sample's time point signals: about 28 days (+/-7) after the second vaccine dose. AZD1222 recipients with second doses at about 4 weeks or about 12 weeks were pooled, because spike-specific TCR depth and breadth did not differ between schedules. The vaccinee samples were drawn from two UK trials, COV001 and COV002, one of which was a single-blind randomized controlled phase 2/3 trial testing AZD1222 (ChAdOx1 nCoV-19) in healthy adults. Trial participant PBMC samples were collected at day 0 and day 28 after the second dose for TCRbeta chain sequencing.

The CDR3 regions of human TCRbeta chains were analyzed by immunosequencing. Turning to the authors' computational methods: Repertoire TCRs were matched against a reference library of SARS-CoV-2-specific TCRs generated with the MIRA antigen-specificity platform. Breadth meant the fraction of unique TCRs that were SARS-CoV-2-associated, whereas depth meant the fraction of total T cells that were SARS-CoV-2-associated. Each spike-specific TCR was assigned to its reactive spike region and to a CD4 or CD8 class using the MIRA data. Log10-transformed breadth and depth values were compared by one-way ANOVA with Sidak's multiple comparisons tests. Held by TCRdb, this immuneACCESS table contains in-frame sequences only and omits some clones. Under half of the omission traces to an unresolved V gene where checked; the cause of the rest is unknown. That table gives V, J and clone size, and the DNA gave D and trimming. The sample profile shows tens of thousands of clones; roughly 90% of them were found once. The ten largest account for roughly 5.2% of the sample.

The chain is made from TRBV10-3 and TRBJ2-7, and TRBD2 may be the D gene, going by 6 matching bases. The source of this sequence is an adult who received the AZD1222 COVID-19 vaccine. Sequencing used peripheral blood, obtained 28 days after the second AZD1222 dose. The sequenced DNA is TGTGCCATCGCGGGACTGTTCTACGAGCAGTACTTC. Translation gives CAIAGLFYEQYF.